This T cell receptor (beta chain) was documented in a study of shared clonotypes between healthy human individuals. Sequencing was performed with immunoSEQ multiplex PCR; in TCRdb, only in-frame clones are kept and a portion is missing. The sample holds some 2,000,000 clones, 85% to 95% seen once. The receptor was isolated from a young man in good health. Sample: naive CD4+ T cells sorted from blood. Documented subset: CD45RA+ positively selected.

In DNA form, the CDR3 reads TGCGCCAGCAGCCCTCCAAGCGGGAGATACTACAATGAGCAGTTCTTC. It translates to CASSPPSGRYYNEQFF. The V and J genes are TRBV5-1 and TRBJ2-1; 8 bases agree with TRBD2. V trimming: 4 bases; J trimming: 3 bases; junction bases outside the gene matches: 9. The germline CDR1 and CDR2 sequences are SGHRS and YFSETQ. The CDR3 sequence is 16 residues long.